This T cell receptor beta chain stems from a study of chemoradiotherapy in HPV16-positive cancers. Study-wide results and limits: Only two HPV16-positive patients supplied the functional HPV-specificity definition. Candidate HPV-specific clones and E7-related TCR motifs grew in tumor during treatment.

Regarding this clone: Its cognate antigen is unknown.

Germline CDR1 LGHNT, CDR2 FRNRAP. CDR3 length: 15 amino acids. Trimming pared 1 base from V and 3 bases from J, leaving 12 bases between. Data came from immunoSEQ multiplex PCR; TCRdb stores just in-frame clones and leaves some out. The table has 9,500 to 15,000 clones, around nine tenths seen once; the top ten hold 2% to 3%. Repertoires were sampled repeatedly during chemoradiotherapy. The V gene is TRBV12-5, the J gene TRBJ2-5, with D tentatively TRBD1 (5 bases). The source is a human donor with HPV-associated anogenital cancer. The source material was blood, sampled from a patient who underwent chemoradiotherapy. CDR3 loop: CASGLDTRQKETQYF. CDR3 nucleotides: TGTGCTAGTGGTTTGGATACTCGACAGAAAGAGACCCAGTACTTC.